One sample yielded the 30 T cell receptor beta chains listed below, sequenced in a study of shared clonotypes between healthy human individuals. The method was immunoSEQ multiplex PCR; TCRdb's version includes in-frame clones alone and lacks a portion of them. The data contain approximately 2.5 million clones, around nine tenths of them singletons. Sequencing used naive CD4+ T cells sorted from blood. Subset specified: CD45RA+ positively selected. These receptors were obtained from a man between 18 and 35 years old in good health.

The chain has TRBV7-9 and TRBJ1-1; D is uncertain. Looked up from germline, CDR1 is SEHNR and CDR2 is FQNEAQ (reference sequence). This CDR3 comprises 14 residues. V was trimmed by 4 bases and J by 5 bases, leaving 14 bases between them. CDR3 DNA: TGTGCCAGCAGCTACGGAGGCGGGAAGACTGAAGCTTTCTTT. The encoded protein is CASSYGGGKTEAFF.

This chain uses TRBV6-1 with TRBJ1-5; TRBD1 might be the D (5 bases). Trimming left V 3 bases short and J 7 bases short, with 10 bases between. The CDR3 has 13 residues. Germline V gene lookup returns CDR1 MNHNS and CDR2 SASEGT. The CDR3 DNA sequence: TGTGCCAGCAGTGACAGGGTGCAGCAGCCCCAGCATTTT. Translated: CASSDRVQQPQHF.

J is TRBJ2-3 and V is TRBV6-4; TRBD1 matches 11 bases. The CDR3 length is 15 residues. Trimming cost V 6 bases and J 3 bases; bases outside gene matches: 5. Germline CDR1 MRHNA, CDR2 SNTAGT. CDR3 sequence (DNA): TGTGCCAGCAGCCCTGGACAGGGGGCAACAGATACGCAGTATTTT. Its translation: CASSPGQGATDTQYF.

The genes are TRBV5-4 and TRBJ2-1, with D perhaps matching TRBD2 (7 bases). The V gene's germline CDR1 is SGHNT and CDR2 YYREEE (reference sequence). V lost 6 bases, J lost 0 bases, and 19 bases lay in between. The CDR3 length is 17 residues. The CDR3 coding sequence is TGTGCCAGCACCTCTTCGGGGGGCGATCACTCCTACAATGAGCAGTTCTTC. This gives the protein CASTSSGGDHSYNEQFF.

The chain couples TRBV5-1 to TRBJ1-1, with D perhaps matching TRBD1 (5 bases). The CDR3 loop spans 13 amino acids. The germline gives CDR1 SGHRS, CDR2 YFSETQ. Trimming pared 5 bases from V and 6 bases from J, leaving 14 bases between. CDR3 nucleotides: TGCGCCAGCAGATTCGGGGGGGACTCTGAAGCTTTCTTT. Translated: CASRFGGDSEAFF.

This clone occurred once. This chain joins TRBV7-9 and TRBJ1-2; D remains unclear. The CDR3 spans 12 residues. Germline V gene data show CDR1 as SEHNR and CDR2 as FQNEAQ (reference sequence). Trimming pared 5 bases from V and 4 bases from J, leaving 8 bases between. The CDR3 nucleotides are TGTGCCAGCAGCCAATCGACCTATGGCTACACCTTC. Translating gives CASSQSTYGYTF.

The rearrangement links TRBV28 to TRBJ1-1; TRBD1 agrees at 7 bases. CDR3 length: 14 amino acids. Germline V lookup: CDR1 MDHEN, CDR2 SYDVKM. V lost 8 bases, J lost 7 bases, and 13 bases stayed unmatched. The CDR3 reads CASAEEKTGREAFF. CDR3 sequence (DNA): TGTGCCAGCGCGGAGGAAAAGACAGGGCGTGAAGCTTTCTTT. Together with reference TRBV28 and TRBJ1-1, the CDR3 gives the full variable domain: DVKVTQSSRYLVKRTGEKVFLECVQDMDHENMFWYRQDPGLGLRLIYFSYDVKMKEKGDIPEGYSVSREKKERFSLILESASTNQTSMYLCASAEEKTGREAFFGQGTRLTVV.

The chain couples TRBV18 to TRBJ2-4; TRBD1 aligns across 7 bases. In germline, CDR1 is KGHSH, CDR2 LQKENI. CDR3 length equals 15 residues. J was trimmed by 5 bases and V by 1 base; bases with no gene match: 5. This CDR3 is CASSPRQGVENIQYF. The DNA for the CDR3 is TGTGCCAGCTCACCACGGCAGGGGGTAGAAAACATTCAGTACTTC.

This clone appeared once. The chain employs TRBV30 and TRBJ2-1; 8 bases align to TRBD2. With 0 bases clipped from V and 3 bases from J, the junction kept 19 bases outside the gene matches. Germline CDR1 reads GTSNPN; CDR2 reads SVGIG (reference sequence). There are 20 residues in the CDR3. DNA of the CDR3: TGTGCCTGGAGTGTAACTCGAGAGCGGGAGTACGAAACAAACTACAATGAGCAGTTCTTC. It specifies CAWSVTREREYETNYNEQFF.

The V call is TRBV6-5, the J call TRBJ2-2; 9 bases agree with TRBD2. J was trimmed by 5 bases and V by 8 bases; bases with no gene match: 6. The CDR3 is 14 residues long. Looked up from germline, CDR1 is MNHEY and CDR2 is SVGAGI. This chain's CDR3 is CASLGGGGTGELFF. For the CDR3, the DNA is TGTGCCAGCCTTGGCGGGGGGGGTACCGGGGAGCTGTTTTTT.

This clone showed up just a few times. This chain connects TRBV19 to TRBJ1-4; D may be TRBD1 (6 bases). CDR3 size: 16 residues. V lost 5 bases to trimming and J lost 0 bases, with 13 bases between them. The germline V gene encodes CDR1 LNHDA and CDR2 SQIVND (reference sequence). CDR3 protein: CASSSTGAATNEKLFF. As DNA, the CDR3 is TGTGCCAGTAGTTCGACAGGAGCTGCAACTAATGAAAAACTGTTTTTT.

This clone appeared once. This sequence joins TRBV5-1 and TRBJ1-5, with 7 nucleotides matching TRBD1. J lost 6 bases, V lost 0 bases, and 3 bases had no gene match. Per germline, CDR1 SGHRS and CDR2 YFSETQ. The length of the CDR3 is 14 residues. CDR3 DNA sequence: TGCGCCAGCAGCTTGGTGACAGGGAGTCAGCCCCAGCATTTT. This codes for CASSLVTGSQPQHF.

The CDR3 protein is CAWSAHRTGVEKLFF. The DNA of the CDR3 is TGTGCCTGGAGTGCCCATCGGACAGGGGTCGAAAAACTGTTTTTT. The chain joins TRBV30 to TRBJ1-4, with 9 bases lining up with TRBD1. V trimming: 1 base; J trimming: 8 bases; junction bases outside the gene matches: 8. Per the germline V gene, CDR1 is GTSNPN and CDR2 is SVGIG (reference sequence). This CDR3 is built from 15 residues.

The V and J genes are TRBV10-3 and TRBJ1-3; no firm D call. V was cut by 0 bases and J by 9 bases, with 12 bases left in between. Germline loops: CDR1 ENHRY, CDR2 SYGVKD. The CDR3 sequence is 14 residues long. CDR3 in DNA: TGTGCCATCAGTGAGTCACAAGGAGTTGGCACCATATATTTT. Amino acids: CAISESQGVGTIYF.

This rearrangement joins TRBV30 to TRBJ2-3, with 7 bases lining up with TRBD2. V trimming: 1 base; J trimming: 1 base; junction bases outside the gene matches: 5. CDR1 is GTSNPN and CDR2 is SVGIG in the germline V gene (reference sequence). The CDR3 is made up of 15 amino acids. The CDR3: CAWSAIGGGTDTQYF. As DNA, the CDR3 is TGTGCCTGGAGTGCCATTGGGGGGGGCACAGATACGCAGTATTTT.

On this clone: Other DNA sequences in this sample translate to the same CDR3. This rearrangement joins TRBV30 to TRBJ2-5; D is perhaps TRBD2 (6 bases). Germline values: CDR1 GTSNPN, CDR2 SVGIG (reference sequence). Trimming shortened V by 0 bases and J by 4 bases, and 12 bases separated the two germline ends. This CDR3 region has 14 residues. The CDR3 nucleotides are TGTGCCTGGAGTGTTGGAGGGTTGGGAGAGACCCAGTACTTC. Translating gives CAWSVGGLGETQYF.

This sequence joins TRBV18 and TRBJ1-2, with a possible D match to TRBD1 (5 bases). Germline CDR1 and CDR2: KGHSH and LQKENI. The CDR3 extends over 14 amino acids. V gave up 4 bases and J gave up 1 base, with 10 bases separating them. The CDR3 DNA reads as TGTGCCAGCTCACACGGGGACCGTAACTATGGCTACACCTTC. Protein sequence: CASSHGDRNYGYTF.

The chain has TRBV29-1 and TRBJ2-6; D call uncertain. The germline V gene encodes CDR1 SQVTM and CDR2 ANQGSEA. V was pared by 6 bases and J by 0 bases, with 6 bases between. The CDR3 runs 13 residues. The DNA of the CDR3 is TGCAGCGTCCACTACTCTGGGGCCAACGTCCTGACTTTC. Its translation: CSVHYSGANVLTF.

This clone was detected once. V usage is TRBV5-4 and J usage is TRBJ2-2, with D unresolved. The CDR3 consists of 13 residues. Germline assignment: CDR1 SGHNT and CDR2 YYREEE (reference sequence). The V and J ends lost 1 base and 7 bases respectively, with 8 bases between them. CDR3 nucleotides: TGTGCCAGCAGCTTGAGGGTTGTCGGGGAGCTGTTTTTT. Translation gives CASSLRVVGELFF.

V and J are TRBV29-1 and TRBJ2-1; D is possibly TRBD1 (6 bases). The V gene's germline CDR1 is SQVTM and CDR2 ANQGSEA. The V end lost 5 bases, the J end lost 0 bases, and 17 bases lay between the germline ends. The CDR3 has 16 amino acids. The chain's CDR3 is CSVLRLAGASYNEQFF. The CDR3 bases are TGCAGCGTTCTCCGGTTGGCAGGGGCCTCCTACAATGAGCAGTTCTTC.

About this clone: The identical CDR3 is also encoded by other nucleotide sequences in the sample. The chain links TRBV5-1 to TRBJ2-5; TRBD2 matches at 8 bases. Germline V gives CDR1 SGHRS, CDR2 YFSETQ. V trimming: 2 bases; J trimming: 5 bases; junction bases outside the gene matches: 5. The CDR3 covers 14 residues. CDR3 sequence reads: CASSLAGVGETQYF. CDR3 sequence (DNA): TGCGCCAGCAGCTTAGCGGGGGTTGGGGAGACCCAGTACTTC. Looking up the rest from reference TRBV5-1 and TRBJ2-5 gives the full variable domain: KAGVTQTPRYLIKTRGQQVTLSCSPISGHRSVSWYQQTPGQGLQFLFEYFSETQRNKGNFPGRFSGRQFSNSRSEMNVSTLELGDSALYLCASSLAGVGETQYFGPGTRLLVL.

The rearrangement links TRBV11-2 to TRBJ1-1; D gene unclear. V lost 1 base and J lost 5, with 11 bases in between. This CDR3 contains 14 residues. Looked up from germline, CDR1 is SGHAT and CDR2 is FQNNGV. Here the CDR3 DNA reads TGTGCCAGCAGCTTAGCTGGGTTGGAAACTGAAGCTTTCTTT. This encodes CASSLAGLETEAFF.

V is TRBV10-3 and J is TRBJ1-2; a weak D match, TRBD1 (5 bases). The CDR3 runs 13 residues. Germline V gene sequence: CDR1 ENHRY, CDR2 SYGVKD. Between the trimmed V and J ends, which lost 10 bases and 8 bases, there was a span of 20 bases. The CDR3 region is CATLDSGIRGYTF. The CDR3 DNA is TGTGCCACCCTAGACAGTGGGATCCGGGGCTACACCTTC.

The chain links TRBV2 to TRBJ2-3, with D possibly TRBD2 on 5 matching bases. Trimming took off 2 bases at V and 3 bases at J, with 15 bases between the two ends. Germline-derived CDR1 and CDR2 are SNHLY and FYNNEI. CDR3 length: 16 residues. The CDR3, as DNA: TGTGCCAGCAGTGAAATCGGCAGAGGGATAACAGATACGCAGTATTTT. Protein: CASSEIGRGITDTQYF. Filled out from reference TRBV2 and TRBJ2-3, the complete variable domain reads EPEVTQTPSHQVTQMGQEVILRCVPISNHLYFYWYRQILGQKVEFLVSFYNNEISEKSEIFDDQFSVERPDGSNFTLKIRSTKLEDSAMYFCASSEIGRGITDTQYFGPGTRLTVL.

This chain uses TRBV27 with TRBJ2-2, with 7 nucleotides matching TRBD2. CDR1 MNHEY and CDR2 SMNVEV come from the germline V gene (reference sequence). V trimming: 1 base; J trimming: 3 bases; junction bases outside the gene matches: 5. The CDR3 consists of 16 residues. DNA for the CDR3: TGTGCCAGCAGTTTATGGGGAGGGGCTTACACCGGGGAGCTGTTTTTT. Amino acid sequence: CASSLWGGAYTGELFF.

This clone was counted a single time. The chain uses TRBV5-1 and TRBJ2-3; 7 bases fit TRBD2. The CDR3 is made up of 15 amino acids. CDR1 is SGHRS, CDR2 YFSETQ, per germline. J lost 0 bases, V lost 6 bases, and 7 bases had no gene match. The CDR3 loop is CASTPQGLSTDTQYF. In DNA, the CDR3 is TGCGCCAGCACCCCGCAGGGACTAAGCACAGATACGCAGTATTTT.

This clone was counted between two and nine times. The junction departs from germline at one end; a sequencing error may be responsible. This chain links TRBV18 with TRBJ1-4; a weak D match, TRBD1 (6 bases). The CDR3 is 13 residues long. Germline V gives CDR1 KGHSH, CDR2 LQKENI. CDR3 amino acids: CASSPQRGGQQSF. The CDR3 DNA reads TGTGCCAGCTCACCCCAGCGCGGAGGACAGCAATCCTTT.

V usage is TRBV30 and J usage is TRBJ2-1; TRBD2 agrees at 14 bases. Per the germline V gene, CDR1 is GTSNPN and CDR2 is SVGIG (reference sequence). V lost 3 bases to trimming and J lost 7 bases; unmatched junction nucleotides: 11. This CDR3 is built from 17 residues. As DNA, the CDR3 is TGTGCCTGGAGCGCGCCGGGACTAGCGGGAGTCTTGAATGAGCAGTTCTTC. Amino acids: CAWSAPGLAGVLNEQFF.

This chain connects TRBV6-5 to TRBJ2-1; TRBD1 might be the D (6 bases). Germline-derived CDR1 and CDR2 are MNHEY and SVGAGI. This CDR3 has 14 amino acids. V was clipped by 6 bases and J by 4 bases, with 13 bases between them. The CDR3 sequence: CASRTGPAYNEQFF. CDR3 coding DNA: TGTGCCAGCAGAACAGGGCCAGCTTACAATGAGCAGTTCTTC.

The genes are TRBV18 and TRBJ1-2, with 9 bases matching TRBD1. CDR1 and CDR2 from the germline V gene are KGHSH and LQKENI. The CDR3 sequence is 18 residues long. The V segment lost 4 bases and the J segment 0 bases; nucleotides outside the gene matches: 12. The CDR3 bases are TGTGCCAGCTCACAAACCTCCGGACAGGGGACCACTAACTATGGCTACACCTTC. Amino acid sequence: CASSQTSGQGTTNYGYTF.